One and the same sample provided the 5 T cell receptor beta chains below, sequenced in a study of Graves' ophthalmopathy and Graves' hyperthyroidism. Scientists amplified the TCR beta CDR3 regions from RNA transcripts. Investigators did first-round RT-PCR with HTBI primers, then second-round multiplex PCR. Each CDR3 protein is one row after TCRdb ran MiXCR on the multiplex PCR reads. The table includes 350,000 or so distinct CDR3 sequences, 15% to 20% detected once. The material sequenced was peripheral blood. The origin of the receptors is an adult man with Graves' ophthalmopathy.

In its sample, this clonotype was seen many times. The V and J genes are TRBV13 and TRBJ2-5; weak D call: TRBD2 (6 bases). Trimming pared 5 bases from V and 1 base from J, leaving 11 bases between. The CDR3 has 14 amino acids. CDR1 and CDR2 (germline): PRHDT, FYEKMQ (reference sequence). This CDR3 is CASSTRSGQETQYF. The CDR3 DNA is TGTGCCAGCAGCACTCGTAGCGGCCAAGAGACCCAGTACTTC. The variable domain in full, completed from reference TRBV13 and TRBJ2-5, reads AAGVIQSPRHLIKEKRETATLKCYPIPRHDTVYWYQQGPGQDPQFLISFYEKMQSDKGSIPDRFSAQQFSDYHSELNMSSLELGDSALYFCASSTRSGQETQYFGPGTRLLVL.

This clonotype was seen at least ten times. Here the CDR3 reads CASSKTTGDYGYTF. Here the CDR3 DNA reads TGTGCCAGCAGTAAGACCACAGGGGACTATGGCTACACCTTC. The chain couples TRBV27 to TRBJ1-2; TRBD1 aligns across 7 bases. The germline gives CDR1 MNHEY, CDR2 SMNVEV (reference sequence). This CDR3 spans 14 amino acids. V dropped 5 bases and J dropped 3; count of bases not matched to a gene: 6.

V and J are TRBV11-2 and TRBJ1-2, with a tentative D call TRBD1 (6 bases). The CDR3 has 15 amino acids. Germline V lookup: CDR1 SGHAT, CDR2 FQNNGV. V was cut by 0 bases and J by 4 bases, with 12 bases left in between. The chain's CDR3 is CASSLDFGTTYGYTF. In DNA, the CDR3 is TGTGCCAGCAGCTTAGATTTCGGGACAACCTATGGCTACACCTTC.

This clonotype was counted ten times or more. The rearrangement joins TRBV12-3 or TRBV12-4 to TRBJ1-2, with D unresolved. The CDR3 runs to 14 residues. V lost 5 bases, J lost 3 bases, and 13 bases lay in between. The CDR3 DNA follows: TGTGCCAGCAGTCCCCCCAGATACGACTATGGCTACACCTTC. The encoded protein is CASSPPRYDYGYTF.

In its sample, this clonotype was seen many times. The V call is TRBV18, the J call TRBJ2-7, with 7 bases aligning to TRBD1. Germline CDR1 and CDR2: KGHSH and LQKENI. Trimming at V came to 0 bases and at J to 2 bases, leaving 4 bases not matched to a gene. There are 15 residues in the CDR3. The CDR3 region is CASSPPGTATYEQYF. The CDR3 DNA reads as TGTGCCAGCTCACCACCCGGGACAGCAACCTACGAGCAGTACTTC.